This TCR beta chain emerged from a study of blood T cell repertoires in COVID-19. Study in general: T cells, B-cell-depleted T cells, or PBMCs supplied cDNA or gDNA.

In the original processing: Amplified reference gene primers provided the basis for estimating nucleated cell counts. Some clones are missing from TCRdb's copy, which holds only in-frame ones; the method was immunoSEQ multiplex PCR. The V and J calls and clone size come from that table; D and trimming were worked out from the DNA. The sample consists of about 59,000 clones, roughly three quarters of them appearing once. The TCR was taken from a man in his 60s with acute or convalescent COVID-19. The sample was peripheral blood.

The CDR3 DNA is TGTGCCAGCAGCCCCAACAGGGCCCAAGAGACCCAGTACTTC. This codes for CASSPNRAQETQYF. The chain has TRBV14 and TRBJ2-5; possible D gene TRBD1, 6 bases. Germline CDR1 SGHDN, CDR2 FVKESK. V lost 4 bases, J lost 1 base, and 10 bases lay in between. The CDR3 is 14 residues long. The full variable domain, with the rest looked up from reference TRBV14 and TRBJ2-5, is EAGVTQFPSHSVIEKGQTVTLRCDPISGHDNLYWYRRVMGKEIKFLLHFVKESKQDESGMPNNRFLAERTGGTYSTLKVQPAELEDSGVYFCASSPNRAQETQYFGPGTRLLVL.